The 29 T cell receptor beta chains reported below all come from one sample, sequenced in a study of identical twins. A single record per CDR3 protein comes from TCRdb applying MiXCR to the 5' RACE reads. The sample yields approximately 280,000 distinct CDR3 sequences, roughly 8.6% seen once. In addition, the sample was reused for a study of yellow fever vaccine responses in identical twins.

The sequencing input was memory (CD45RO+) T cells sorted from blood. The receptors shown here come from a woman aged 18-29 years in good health.

The rearrangement links TRBV12-3 or TRBV12-4 to TRBJ1-2; a weak D match, TRBD1 (5 bases). The CDR3 loop spans 15 amino acids. The germline V and J ends were trimmed by 4 bases and 4 bases, with 16 bases remaining between them. The CDR3 DNA reads as TGTGCCAGCAGTTACGGACAAGGCAGGACCTATGGCTACACCTTC. Encoded protein: CASSYGQGRTYGYTF.

In this sample, this clonotype turned up many times. The CDR3 DNA reads as TGTGCCAGCAGCCCGACAGGACCCCTCTCTGGGGCCAACGTCCTGACTTTC. Protein product: CASSPTGPLSGANVLTF. V and J are TRBV7-8 and TRBJ2-6; TRBD1 is a possible D gene (6 bases). CDR3 length: 17 amino acids. CDR1 is SGHVS and CDR2 is FQNEAQ in the germline V gene. Trimming removed 5 bases at V and 0 bases at J, with 14 bases between.

CDR3 in DNA: TGTGCCAGCAGTGATGACGTTTGGACTAGCGGCCTCTACGAGCAGTACTTC. Its protein is CASSDDVWTSGLYEQYF. V and J are TRBV28 and TRBJ2-7; 10 bases align to TRBD2. CDR3 length equals 17 residues. V shed 5 bases, J shed 3 bases, and the junction held 13 bases outside the gene matches. Germline V gives CDR1 MDHEN, CDR2 SYDVKM.

This clonotype was seen a handful of times. An end of the junction differs from the germline gene, which may be a read error. This sequence joins TRBV12-3 or TRBV12-4 and TRBJ1-5; D call uncertain. The CDR3 is 13 amino acids. CDR3 sequence: CASSFRSNQRQHF. For the CDR3, the DNA is TGTGCCAGCAGTTTCCGAAGCAATCAGCGCCAGCATTTT.

The chain couples TRBV10-1 to TRBJ1-1, with a tentative D call TRBD1 (6 bases). V lost 4 bases, J lost 1 base, and 10 bases lay in between. The germline V gene has CDR1 WNHNN and CDR2 SYGVQD (reference sequence). CDR3 length equals 14 residues. This CDR3 reads CASSARGPNTEAFF. The CDR3 nucleotides are TGCGCCAGCAGTGCCCGGGGGCCGAACACTGAAGCTTTCTTT.

This rearrangement joins TRBV19 to TRBJ2-5; 8 bases agree with TRBD2. With V trimmed by 6 bases and J by 4 bases, 4 bases remained unmatched. Germline CDR1 LNHDA, CDR2 SQIVND (reference sequence). The CDR3 runs to 13 residues. The CDR3 DNA reads TGTGCCAGTAGGCGGCGGGGGGCAGAGACCCAGTACTTC. It yields the protein CASRRRGAETQYF.

This clonotype was detected many times. The chain employs TRBV9 and TRBJ2-3; D unresolved. The germline gives CDR1 SGDLS, CDR2 YYNGEE. The CDR3 loop spans 11 amino acids. V was trimmed by 0 bases and J by 6 bases, leaving 2 bases between them. The CDR3 sequence is CASSVEDTQYF. The DNA of the CDR3 is TGTGCCAGCAGCGTAGAGGATACGCAGTATTTT.

This clonotype has a count of ten or more. The J gene is TRBJ1-1, the V gene TRBV20-1, with 9 bases matching TRBD1. Germline assignment: CDR1 DFQATT and CDR2 SNEGSKA (reference sequence). Trimming at V came to 1 base and at J to 8 bases, leaving 2 bases not matched to a gene. The CDR3 runs 12 residues. In DNA, the CDR3 is TGCAGTGCTAGAGCAGGGACAGGGGAAGCTTTCTTT. Translating gives CSARAGTGEAFF.

In its sample, this clonotype was seen many times. This chain connects TRBV12-3 or TRBV12-4 to TRBJ1-4; D is unclear. This CDR3 is 13 amino acids long. V shed 6 bases and J shed 8 bases, with 13 bases lying between them. The CDR3 DNA follows: TGTGCCAGCAGCTGGTTGACGGGGGAAAAACTGTTTTTT. It encodes CASSWLTGEKLFF.

This clonotype was picked up many times. The V call is TRBV10-3, the J call TRBJ1-1; D is possibly TRBD1 (5 bases). Germline V lookup: CDR1 ENHRY, CDR2 SYGVKD. The CDR3 extends over 14 amino acids. Trimming took 2 bases from V and 2 from J, leaving 9 bases between them. The CDR3 coding sequence is TGTGCCATCAGTGAGAGGGACGGAAACACTGAAGCTTTCTTT. This translates into CAISERDGNTEAFF.

The chain carries TRBV27 and TRBJ2-1; 8 nucleotides agree with TRBD2. The CDR3 sequence is 14 residues long. V shed 4 bases, J shed 9 bases, and the junction held 8 bases outside the gene matches. Per germline, CDR1 MNHEY and CDR2 SMNVEV (reference sequence). This CDR3 is CASSYNGGAVEQFF. The CDR3 nucleotides are TGTGCCAGCAGTTACAACGGGGGGGCAGTTGAGCAGTTCTTC.

The chain recombines TRBV12-3 or TRBV12-4 with TRBJ2-2; 9 nucleotides agree with TRBD2. The CDR3 is 14 residues long. V lost 6 bases, J lost 3 bases, and 2 bases stayed unmatched. The CDR3 sequence: CASRLAGYTGELFF. CDR3 DNA sequence: TGTGCCAGCAGGCTAGCGGGGTACACCGGGGAGCTGTTTTTT.

This clonotype was found many times. This rearrangement joins TRBV12-3 or TRBV12-4 to TRBJ1-1; possible D gene TRBD1, 5 bases. Deletions cut 2 bases from V and 4 bases from J, with 17 bases between. The CDR3 has 16 residues. The CDR3 is CASSLTLGLRTTEAFF. The CDR3 nucleotides are TGTGCCAGCAGTTTAACTTTGGGGCTACGAACCACTGAAGCTTTCTTT.

The CDR3 DNA reads as TGTGCCAGCAGTGATCGGGGCACACAGGGGGCAGCCAAAAACATTCAGTACTTC. This sequence encodes CASSDRGTQGAAKNIQYF. The rearrangement joins TRBV2 to TRBJ2-4; 9 nucleotides match TRBD1. V lost 3 bases, J lost 0 bases, and 9 bases stayed unmatched. CDR3 length: 18 residues. The germline V gene encodes CDR1 SNHLY and CDR2 FYNNEI.

The chain uses TRBV9 and TRBJ2-7; D gene uncertain. V lost 0 bases and J 3 bases, leaving 16 bases between the germline ends. The CDR3 extends over 16 amino acids. From germline, CDR1 is SGDLS and CDR2 YYNGEE. CDR3 sequence (DNA): TGTGCCAGCAGCGTAGATGTACCACCCATCGTCTACGAGCAGTACGTC. Its translation: CASSVDVPPIVYEQYV.

In this sample, this clonotype turned up many times. The chain joins TRBV12-3 or TRBV12-4 to TRBJ1-1, with TRBD1 identical over 9 bases. With 6 bases clipped from V and 5 bases from J, the junction kept 10 bases outside the gene matches. CDR3 length: 15 residues. Here the CDR3 DNA reads TGTGCCAGCAGCCCGGGACAGGGCGGAGAGACTGAAGCTTTCTTT. Protein sequence: CASSPGQGGETEAFF.

V usage is TRBV15 and J usage is TRBJ2-7, with D unclear. This CDR3 is 13 amino acids long. Germline CDR1 is LNHNV and CDR2 is YYDKDF (reference sequence). V dropped 1 base and J dropped 1 base, with 5 bases sitting between them. The CDR3 DNA sequence: TGTGCCACCAGCAGAGGACCTTCCTACGAGCAGTACTTC. It encodes CATSRGPSYEQYF.

The sample holds a few counts of this clonotype. The CDR3, as DNA: TGTGCCACCAGCAGAGATTCGCCAGGGCTCTTGTACTTC. This codes for CATSRDSPGLLYF. The chain links TRBV15 to TRBJ2-5; D possibly corresponds to TRBD1 (5 bases). From germline, CDR1 is LNHNV and CDR2 YYDKDF (reference sequence). This CDR3 spans 13 amino acids. V lost 0 bases and J 13 bases, leaving 15 bases between the germline ends.

This clonotype was counted many times. This chain connects TRBV5-1 to TRBJ1-1; possibly TRBD1 for D (6 bases). This CDR3 spans 13 amino acids. Germline values: CDR1 SGHRS, CDR2 YFSETQ. The V gene lost 4 bases and the J gene lost 1 base, with 8 bases spanning the gap. CDR3 coding DNA: TGCGCCAGCAGCGTGGGACAGAACACTGAAGCTTTCTTT. This encodes CASSVGQNTEAFF.

This clonotype was counted many times. The V gene is TRBV4-1, the J gene TRBJ2-7; unclear D gene. Trimming removed 2 bases from V and 3 bases from J, with 8 bases in between. Germline V gene sequence: CDR1 MGHRA, CDR2 YSYEKL. This CDR3 has 13 residues. As DNA, the CDR3 is TGCGCCAGCAGCCAAAATTTAGACTACGAGCAGTACGTC. The encoded protein is CASSQNLDYEQYV.

The V call is TRBV7-3, the J call TRBJ2-7, with TRBD2 identical over 7 bases. The CDR3 contains 16 residues. V shed 1 base and J 2 bases; nucleotides not matched to a gene: 8. Looked up from germline, CDR1 is SGHTA and CDR2 is FQGTGA. The CDR3 DNA is TGTGCCAGCAGCTTAAATCCTAGCGGATTTACCTACGAGCAGTACTTC. Translating it yields CASSLNPSGFTYEQYF.

This clonotype turned up a few times. This sequence joins TRBV2 and TRBJ1-1, with TRBD1 as a possible D gene (5 bases). V was cut by 6 bases and J by 3 bases, with 14 bases left in between. The CDR3 length is 14 residues. Per the germline V gene, CDR1 is SNHLY and CDR2 is FYNNEI. Written as DNA, the CDR3 is TGTGCCAGCAGCCCGCCGGGACCGTACACTGAAGCTTTCTTT. Translating it yields CASSPPGPYTEAFF.

This clonotype has just a few counts. This chain connects TRBV2 to TRBJ1-3; D is unresolved. Trimming took 3 bases from V and 0 from J, leaving 9 bases between them. The length of the CDR3 is 15 residues. Germline V gene data show CDR1 as SNHLY and CDR2 as FYNNEI. Written as DNA, the CDR3 is TGTGCCAGCAGTGACGAGGAGTACTCTGGAAACACCATATATTTT. Its protein is CASSDEEYSGNTIYF. Supplemented by reference TRBV2 and TRBJ1-3, the full variable domain reads EPEVTQTPSHQVTQMGQEVILRCVPISNHLYFYWYRQILGQKVEFLVSFYNNEISEKSEIFDDQFSVERPDGSNFTLKIRSTKLEDSAMYFCASSDEEYSGNTIYFGEGSWLTVV.

The chain uses TRBV4-1 and TRBJ1-2; D gene unclear. V lost 0 bases and J 0 bases, leaving 8 bases between the germline ends. This CDR3 is built from 15 residues. The germline V gene has CDR1 MGHRA and CDR2 YSYEKL. CDR3 nucleotide sequence: TGCGCCAGCAGCCAAGATGAGGGAGCTAACTATGGCTACACCTTC. This gives the protein CASSQDEGANYGYTF.

This clonotype was counted many times. The rearrangement joins TRBV7-6 to TRBJ2-3; TRBD1 is a possible D gene (8 bases). Between the trimmed V and J ends, which lost 5 bases and 3 bases, there was a span of 15 bases. CDR3 length: 15 residues. Looked up from germline, CDR1 is SGHVS and CDR2 is FNYEAQ. The CDR3 nucleotides read TGTGCCAGCAGCCAAAACAGGGGGGGTACAGATACGCAGTATTTT. Its protein product is CASSQNRGGTDTQYF.

The chain couples TRBV3-1 to TRBJ2-1; 9 bases are shared with TRBD2. This CDR3 spans 15 amino acids. From germline, CDR1 is LGHDT and CDR2 YNNKEL (reference sequence). J lost 5 bases, V lost 4 bases, and 6 bases had no gene match. CDR3 coding DNA: TGTGCCAGCAGCCTGTGGGCGGGGGGGCACAATGAGCAGTTCTTC. This translates into CASSLWAGGHNEQFF.

This clonotype came up a few times. The J gene is TRBJ1-6, the V gene TRBV12-3 or TRBV12-4, with no clear D. The CDR3 is 14 residues long. V was trimmed by 1 base and J by 7 bases, leaving 8 bases between them. The CDR3 sequence is CASSLGAENSPLHF. The CDR3 DNA sequence: TGTGCCAGCAGTTTAGGGGCAGAGAATTCACCCCTCCACTTT.

This clonotype was detected ten times or more. The CDR3 region has the DNA TGTGCCAGCAGCTTGTTTGGGGGAGGTTCACCCCTCCACTTT. Amino acids: CASSLFGGGSPLHF. The V call is TRBV5-6, the J call TRBJ1-6, with D tentatively TRBD1 (5 bases). Trimming left V 1 base short and J 9 bases short, with 11 bases between. CDR1 SGHDT and CDR2 YYEEEE come from the germline V gene. CDR3 length equals 14 residues. Supplemented by reference TRBV5-6 and TRBJ1-6, the full variable domain reads DAGVTQSPTHLIKTRGQQVTLRCSPKSGHDTVSWYQQALGQGPQFIFQYYEEEERQRGNFPDRFSGHQFPNYSSELNVNALLLGDSALYLCASSLFGGGSPLHFGNGTRLTVT.

The table lists this clonotype with many counts. The chain carries TRBV12-3 or TRBV12-4 and TRBJ2-3, with no clear D. The ends were cut back, 3 bases at V and 4 bases at J, with 11 bases in the middle. This CDR3 spans 14 amino acids. CDR3 sequence reads: CASSLSLTADTQYF. The CDR3 DNA follows: TGTGCCAGCAGTTTGAGCTTAACGGCAGATACGCAGTATTTT.